These T cell receptor beta chains were read from a single sample in a study of beta chain features in type 1 diabetes. The table came from immunoSEQ multiplex PCR; TCRdb's copy has only in-frame clones and leaves some out. The sample has hundreds of thousands of clones, around 15% seen once; the top ten hold 0.04%. Sequencing was carried out using naive CD4+ T cells from blood. All receptors derive from a man between 18 and 29 years old with type 1 diabetes. CDR3s include the opening cysteine and the closing phenylalanine or tryptophan. D genes are given only for firm matches. Where a row states a size, it is once, few, many or the class of an expanded clone; other rows omit it.

clone_size: few
j_call: TRBJ1-2
v_call: TRBV4-1
d_call: TRBD1
cdr3_nt: TGCGCCAGCAGCCAAGAACCGACAGGGAGAGACGGCTACACCTTC
cdr3_aa: CASSQEPTGRDGYTF

clone_size: -
j_call: TRBJ2-5
v_call: TRBV30
d_call: -
cdr3_nt: TGTGCCTGGAATCGGGACACCGCCGGGTCCCAGTACTTC
cdr3_aa: CAWNRDTAGSQYF

clone_size: few
j_call: TRBJ2-5
v_call: TRBV7-2
d_call: -
cdr3_nt: TGTGCCAGCAGCGGAGGGCGTGCAGAGACCCAGTACTTC
cdr3_aa: CASSGGRAETQYF

clone_size: few
j_call: TRBJ2-2
v_call: TRBV6-6
d_call: -
cdr3_nt: TGTGCCAGCACCGAGGGACTCGACACCGGGGAGCTGTTTTTT
cdr3_aa: CASTEGLDTGELFF

clone_size: few
j_call: TRBJ2-1
v_call: TRBV30
d_call: TRBD2
cdr3_nt: TGTGCCTTTCGGGTCGGGAGCGGGAGCTCCTACAATGAGCAGTTCTTC
cdr3_aa: CAFRVGSGSSYNEQFF

clone_size: -
j_call: TRBJ1-2
v_call: TRBV5-1
d_call: TRBD1
cdr3_nt: TGCGCCAGCAGCGAACCTTCCATAACCCAGGGGGCTGGAGGCTACACCTTC
cdr3_aa: CASSEPSITQGAGGYTF

clone_size: once
j_call: TRBJ2-1
v_call: TRBV27
d_call: TRBD2
cdr3_nt: TGTGCCAGCAGTTTATGGGGGGGGATCAGGGATGAGCAGTTCTTC
cdr3_aa: CASSLWGGIRDEQFF

clone_size: few
j_call: TRBJ1-6
v_call: TRBV6-5
d_call: -
cdr3_nt: TGTGCCAGCAGTTCGGGGGCAGGGTGGGGATCACCCCTCCACTTT
cdr3_aa: CASSSGAGWGSPLHF

clone_size: few
j_call: TRBJ1-1
v_call: TRBV14
d_call: -
cdr3_nt: TGTGCCAGCAGCCAAGGGGGCTCGCGGACTGAAGCTTTCTTT
cdr3_aa: CASSQGGSRTEAFF

clone_size: few
j_call: TRBJ2-5
v_call: TRBV28
d_call: TRBD1
cdr3_nt: TGTGCCAGCAGGGGTTACAGGGGAACCGAGACCCAGTACTTC
cdr3_aa: CASRGYRGTETQYF

clone_size: -
j_call: TRBJ2-3
v_call: TRBV5-1
d_call: TRBD1
cdr3_nt: TGCGCCAGCAGCGGGAGGACAGGGGCAAGCACAGATACGCAGTATTTT
cdr3_aa: CASSGRTGASTDTQYF

clone_size: -
j_call: TRBJ2-5
v_call: TRBV5-1
d_call: -
cdr3_nt: TGCGCCAGCAGCTTCACCCCCACTGAGACCCAGTACTTC
cdr3_aa: CASSFTPTETQYF

clone_size: -
j_call: TRBJ1-2
v_call: TRBV2
d_call: TRBD1
cdr3_nt: TGTGCCAGCAACGGACAGGGGGCGAACCTTTTCTATGGCTACACCTTC
cdr3_aa: CASNGQGANLFYGYTF

clone_size: few
j_call: TRBJ2-7
v_call: TRBV29-1
d_call: -
cdr3_nt: TGCAGCGTTACGAAGGCCTACGAGCAGTACTTC
cdr3_aa: CSVTKAYEQYF

clone_size: few
j_call: TRBJ1-4
v_call: TRBV6-5
d_call: -
cdr3_nt: TGTGCCAGCAGTCACACCCAGGGATCGGGCGAAAAACTGTTTTTT
cdr3_aa: CASSHTQGSGEKLFF

clone_size: -
j_call: TRBJ1-2
v_call: TRBV14
d_call: TRBD1
cdr3_nt: TGTGCCAGCAGCCAAAAAAGACAGGGGAATGGCTACACCTTC
cdr3_aa: CASSQKRQGNGYTF

clone_size: many
j_call: TRBJ2-1
v_call: TRBV10-3
d_call: -
cdr3_nt: TGTGCCATCAATTCCGCTAGCAATGAGCAGTTCTTC
cdr3_aa: CAINSASNEQFF

clone_size: -
j_call: TRBJ2-4
v_call: TRBV7-9
d_call: -
cdr3_nt: TGTGCCACCACCTTTCACGGGGCTGTGATTCAGTACTTC
cdr3_aa: CATTFHGAVIQYF

clone_size: few
j_call: TRBJ2-3
v_call: TRBV29-1
d_call: -
cdr3_nt: TGCAGCGTTCCCCCAGGAAGGTTGACAGATACGCAGTATTTT
cdr3_aa: CSVPPGRLTDTQYF

clone_size: few
j_call: TRBJ2-5
v_call: TRBV7-2
d_call: -
cdr3_nt: TGTGCCAGCATCCGACTACATCAAGAGACCCAGTACTTC
cdr3_aa: CASIRLHQETQYF

clone_size: -
j_call: TRBJ2-3
v_call: TRBV19
d_call: -
cdr3_nt: TGTGCCAGTAGGAAGGCAGATACGCAGTATTTT
cdr3_aa: CASRKADTQYF

clone_size: few
j_call: TRBJ2-5
v_call: TRBV7-3
d_call: -
cdr3_nt: TGTGCCAGCAGCTTACGCGGTGAGGAGACCCAGTACTTC
cdr3_aa: CASSLRGEETQYF

clone_size: -
j_call: TRBJ1-6
v_call: TRBV5-6
d_call: -
cdr3_nt: TGTGCCAGCAGCTTGGACTGGCCTAATTCACCCCTCCACTTT
cdr3_aa: CASSLDWPNSPLHF

clone_size: few
j_call: TRBJ2-7
v_call: TRBV18
d_call: -
cdr3_nt: TGTGCCAGCTCACCGACAGAGCTTAGCTCCTACGAGCAGTACTTC
cdr3_aa: CASSPTELSSYEQYF

clone_size: -
j_call: TRBJ2-7
v_call: TRBV6-6
d_call: TRBD1
cdr3_nt: TGTGCCACCGGACAGGGTCGGCTCGAGCAGTACTTC
cdr3_aa: CATGQGRLEQYF

clone_size: -
j_call: TRBJ2-6
v_call: TRBV5-6
d_call: -
cdr3_nt: TGTGCCAGCGCGCCGAGTGGTTCTGGGGCCAACGTCCTGACTTTC
cdr3_aa: CASAPSGSGANVLTF

clone_size: -
j_call: TRBJ1-2
v_call: TRBV30
d_call: TRBD1
cdr3_nt: TGTGCCTGGAGTCCAGGGGGAAACTATGGCTACACCTTC
cdr3_aa: CAWSPGGNYGYTF

clone_size: few
j_call: TRBJ2-1
v_call: TRBV10-3
d_call: TRBD1
cdr3_nt: TGTGCCATCAGTGACGGGACAGGGACAAATGAGCAGTTCTTC
cdr3_aa: CAISDGTGTNEQFF

clone_size: -
j_call: TRBJ2-2
v_call: TRBV5-1
d_call: -
cdr3_nt: TGCGCCAGCAGGACGAACACCGGGGAGCTGTTTTTT
cdr3_aa: CASRTNTGELFF

clone_size: -
j_call: TRBJ2-7
v_call: TRBV28
d_call: TRBD1
cdr3_nt: TGTGCCAGCAGTCTGCCTGGGACAGGGTACGACGAGCAGTACTTC
cdr3_aa: CASSLPGTGYDEQYF

clone_size: -
j_call: TRBJ2-3
v_call: TRBV29-1
d_call: -
cdr3_nt: TGCAGCGCCCAGGGACCCCCGAAGGGCACAGATACGCAGTATTTT
cdr3_aa: CSAQGPPKGTDTQYF

clone_size: few
j_call: TRBJ2-5
v_call: TRBV7-9
d_call: TRBD1
cdr3_nt: TGTGCCAGCAGTTCCGGGACAGGGGAAGGAGAGACCCAGTACTTC
cdr3_aa: CASSSGTGEGETQYF

clone_size: few
j_call: TRBJ2-1
v_call: TRBV7-9
d_call: -
cdr3_nt: TGTGCCAGCAGCTCTAACCGGGTGGGCTACAATGAGCAGTTCTTC
cdr3_aa: CASSSNRVGYNEQFF

clone_size: -
j_call: TRBJ2-5
v_call: TRBV5-4
d_call: -
cdr3_nt: TGTGCCAGCAGCTTGGATACAGGGCGAAAGACCCAGTACTTC
cdr3_aa: CASSLDTGRKTQYF

clone_size: few
j_call: TRBJ2-3
v_call: TRBV29-1
d_call: TRBD2
cdr3_nt: TGCAGCGGCGGCTCGGGGGGGGCCACAGATACGCAGTATTTT
cdr3_aa: CSGGSGGATDTQYF

clone_size: -
j_call: TRBJ2-1
v_call: TRBV12-5
d_call: -
cdr3_nt: TGTGCTAGTGGTTTGGCCCGAGACAGGCAAGTTGAGCAGTTCTTC
cdr3_aa: CASGLARDRQVEQFF

clone_size: few
j_call: TRBJ2-1
v_call: TRBV25-1
d_call: TRBD1
cdr3_nt: TGTGCCAGCAGTTTGAGACAGGGGGCGAACAATGAGCAGTTCTTC
cdr3_aa: CASSLRQGANNEQFF

clone_size: -
j_call: TRBJ2-7
v_call: TRBV29-1
d_call: -
cdr3_nt: TGCAGCGCCTCCGCCCGGGGGCCCCTCTACGAGCAGTACTTC
cdr3_aa: CSASARGPLYEQYF

clone_size: -
j_call: TRBJ2-5
v_call: TRBV5-1
d_call: -
cdr3_nt: TGCGCCAGCAGCTTGGAAGTCTTTCAGGAGACCCAGTACTTC
cdr3_aa: CASSLEVFQETQYF

clone_size: few
j_call: TRBJ2-1
v_call: TRBV11-2
d_call: -
cdr3_nt: TGTGCCAGCAGCTATTTCCAGACTAGTAGGAATGAGCAGTTCTTC
cdr3_aa: CASSYFQTSRNEQFF

clone_size: few
j_call: TRBJ1-5
v_call: TRBV15
d_call: -
cdr3_nt: TGTGCCACCAGCAGAGATACAGGGAATCAGCCCCAGCATTTT
cdr3_aa: CATSRDTGNQPQHF

clone_size: once
j_call: TRBJ1-6
v_call: TRBV11-2
d_call: -
cdr3_nt: TGTGCCAGCAGCTTCGATAGGGGGAATTCACCCCTCCACTTT
cdr3_aa: CASSFDRGNSPLHF

clone_size: few
j_call: TRBJ2-3
v_call: TRBV6-4
d_call: -
cdr3_nt: TGTGCCAGCAGCCGGACAGCATCAGAACCCACAGATACGCAGTATTTT
cdr3_aa: CASSRTASEPTDTQYF

clone_size: -
j_call: TRBJ2-7
v_call: TRBV7-9
d_call: -
cdr3_nt: TGTGCCAGCAGCTTAGCGGGAGTCTTCGAGCAGTACTTC
cdr3_aa: CASSLAGVFEQYF

clone_size: few
j_call: TRBJ1-1
v_call: TRBV7-6
d_call: -
cdr3_nt: TGTGCCAGCAGCTTAGGGGAACGGGCGGACACTGAAGCTTTCTTT
cdr3_aa: CASSLGERADTEAFF

clone_size: -
j_call: TRBJ2-7
v_call: TRBV6-5
d_call: TRBD1
cdr3_nt: TGTGCCAGCAGCCCGGACAGGGGGCCGTACGAGCAGTACTTC
cdr3_aa: CASSPDRGPYEQYF

clone_size: -
j_call: TRBJ2-3
v_call: TRBV4-3
d_call: -
cdr3_nt: TGCGCCAGCAGCCAAGTTCCGGCTCCGCAGTATTTT
cdr3_aa: CASSQVPAPQYF

clone_size: -
j_call: TRBJ1-5
v_call: TRBV7-2
d_call: -
cdr3_nt: TGTGCCAGCAGCTTAGACCTGGGTCAGCCCCAGCATTTT
cdr3_aa: CASSLDLGQPQHF

clone_size: -
j_call: TRBJ2-5
v_call: TRBV5-1
d_call: -
cdr3_nt: TGCGCCAGCAGCTTGCAGGGAGGTGGGGAAGAGACCCAGTACTTC
cdr3_aa: CASSLQGGGEETQYF

clone_size: -
j_call: TRBJ2-2
v_call: TRBV21-1
d_call: -
cdr3_nt: TGTGCCAGCAGCCATGGGGTATGCAGGGAGCTGTTTTTT
cdr3_aa: CASSHGVCRELFF

clone_size: few
j_call: TRBJ2-3
v_call: TRBV5-6
d_call: -
cdr3_nt: TGTGCCAGCAGCGCGGCGACGGGGAGCACAGATACGCAGTATTTT
cdr3_aa: CASSAATGSTDTQYF

clone_size: few
j_call: TRBJ2-1
v_call: TRBV7-9
d_call: -
cdr3_nt: TGTGCCAGCAGCCTCCGACAGACCTCTCTTAGGGATGAGCAGTTCTTC
cdr3_aa: CASSLRQTSLRDEQFF

clone_size: few
j_call: TRBJ2-3
v_call: TRBV5-1
d_call: -
cdr3_nt: TGCGCCAGCAGCTTGGCTAGACCGAGCACAGATACGCAGTATTTT
cdr3_aa: CASSLARPSTDTQYF

clone_size: -
j_call: TRBJ2-1
v_call: TRBV18
d_call: TRBD1
cdr3_nt: TGTGCCAGCTCACCGATCTCGGGACAGACCAATGAGCAGTTCTTC
cdr3_aa: CASSPISGQTNEQFF

clone_size: -
j_call: TRBJ2-1
v_call: TRBV5-1
d_call: TRBD2
cdr3_nt: TGCGCCAGCAGCTTGGGACTAGCGGTCAATGAGCAGTTCTTC
cdr3_aa: CASSLGLAVNEQFF

clone_size: -
j_call: TRBJ2-7
v_call: TRBV7-2
d_call: TRBD1
cdr3_nt: TGTGCCAGCAGCTCTGAAACAGGGGCAACATACGAGCAGTACTTC
cdr3_aa: CASSSETGATYEQYF

clone_size: -
j_call: TRBJ2-7
v_call: TRBV5-1
d_call: TRBD1
cdr3_nt: TGCGCCAGCAGCCTCGACAGGGGAGAGCAGTACTTC
cdr3_aa: CASSLDRGEQYF

clone_size: few
j_call: TRBJ2-7
v_call: TRBV29-1
d_call: -
cdr3_nt: TGCAGCGTTGCAAAGTTCTACGAGCAGTACTTC
cdr3_aa: CSVAKFYEQYF